Following are 12 T cell receptor delta chains from one sample sequenced in a study of Vδ1+ human thymocytes (dated by TCRdb to the late 2010s). General conclusions and limits of the study: In contrast to oligoclonal peripheral blood repertoires, thymic TRG and TRD repertoires appeared to be highly polyclonal with Gaussian CDR3 length distributions.

Antigens of these TCRs are unknown. The run used an Illumina MiSeq. RNA extraction was carried out with the RNeasy mini kit, and reverse transcription was then done using Superscript III. CDR3 amplicons were produced by multiplex PCR using pooled V-gene forward primers and a constant-region reverse primer with Illumina adaptor overhangs. Via CATT, TCRdb reprocessed the public reads, and rows with identical DNA were then joined. The sample table lists about 75,000 delta-chain clones, around 32% of them with a count of one. The ten largest clones add up to approximately 0.25% of the sample. Sequences were obtained from Vdelta1+ gamma-delta thymocytes from the thymus. The intended sense of this specimen's cell subset or site label: FACS-sorted CD3+ TCRalphabeta- TCRVdelta1+ TCRVdelta2- thymocytes. These receptors all come from a boy younger than two who had congenital heart surgery.

This sequence joins TRDV1 and TRDJ1; TRDD3 matches 8 bases. Germline assignment: CDR1 TSWWSYY and CDR2 QGS. The CDR3 consists of 17 residues. After removal of 0 bases from V and 0 bases from J, the junction contained 6 bases not matched to a gene. CDR3 DNA: TGTGCTCTTGGGGAACTGACGCTGGGGGACTACACCGATAAACTCATCTTT. Protein: CALGELTLGDYTDKLIF.

This clone has more than one count but fewer than ten. The chain uses TRDV1 and TRDJ1, with 12 bases fitting TRDD3. Germline assignment: CDR1 TSWWSYY and CDR2 QGS. J was trimmed by 0 bases and V by 1 base; bases with no gene match: 12. This CDR3 region has 20 residues. CDR3 nucleotide sequence: TGTGCTCTTGGGGAACCGTACTGGGGGATACCAAAATTCCACACCGATAAACTCATCTTT. This gives the protein CALGEPYWGIPKFHTDKLIF.

Comment on this clone: Mismatch with germline at one junction end may stem from a read error. The J gene is TRDJ1, the V gene TRDV1, with TRDD3 identical over 8 bases. The germline gives CDR1 TSWWSYY, CDR2 QGS. The CDR3 sequence is 21 residues long. The chain's CDR3 is CALGEPHLFLLLGGDTDKLIF. CDR3 DNA: TGTGCTCTTGGGGAACCGCACCTCTTCCTGCTACTGGGGGGAGACACCGACAAACTCATCTTT.

This clone showed up just a few times. This chain links TRDV1 with TRDJ1, with 9 bases aligning to TRDD2. The CDR3 consists of 19 residues. V lost 1 base, J lost 7 bases, and 19 bases stayed unmatched. Per germline, CDR1 TSWWSYY and CDR2 QGS. The CDR3 here is CALGEPAFLRLGIPGKLIF. Here the CDR3 DNA reads TGTGCTCTTGGGGAACCCGCCTTCCTACGTCTTGGGATACCCGGTAAACTCATCTTT.

The genes are TRDV2 and TRDJ1; D not resolved. This CDR3 is 11 amino acids long. V lost 6 bases and J lost 7, with 11 bases in between. Germline V gives CDR1 GEAIGNYY, CDR2 EKD. Here the CDR3 DNA reads TGTGCCTGTCCCCGGGACTCTAAACTCATCTTT. Translating gives CACPRDSKLIF.

Concerning this clone itself: This sample includes further DNA sequences coding for the same CDR3. The V gene is TRDV1, the J gene TRDJ1; D is uncertain. CDR1 and CDR2 from the germline V gene are TSWWSYY and QGS. Trimming removed 3 bases at V and 3 bases at J, with 26 bases between. CDR3 length equals 19 residues. CDR3 sequence: CALGESVRVLPPGPDKLIF. The CDR3 DNA sequence: TGTGCTCTTGGGGAGTCAGTTCGGGTCCTCCCCCCTGGTCCCGATAAACTCATCTTT.

With regard to this clone: Other DNA sequences in this specimen translate into the identical CDR3. This chain links TRDV1 with TRDJ1; tentatively, D is TRDD3 (6 bases). The CDR3 is 21 amino acids. Between the trimmed V and J ends, which lost 1 base and 0 bases, there was a span of 27 bases. The germline V gene encodes CDR1 TSWWSYY and CDR2 QGS. CDR3 in amino acids: CALGEPAGGTGLGVYTDKLIF. In DNA form, the CDR3 reads TGTGCTCTTGGGGAACCGGCCGGGGGAACAGGACTCGGGGTGTACACCGATAAACTCATCTTT.

J is TRDJ1 and V is TRDV1; D possibly corresponds to TRDD3 (9 bases). V lost 6 bases and J 3 bases, leaving 32 bases between the germline ends. CDR3 length: 20 amino acids. CDR1 is TSWWSYY and CDR2 is QGS in the germline V gene. The DNA of the CDR3 is TGTGCTCTTGGCCGGCTTCCTACAGCCCCTGGGGGATTCTCTGCCGATAAACTCATCTTT. Its translation is CALGRLPTAPGGFSADKLIF.

This clone was seen a few times. Other DNA sequences of this sample code for an identical CDR3. This chain uses TRDV1 with TRDJ1, with D possibly TRDD3 on 6 matching bases. Germline lookup yields CDR1 TSWWSYY and CDR2 QGS. CDR3 length equals 20 residues. V lost 3 bases and J lost 2, with 28 bases in between. As DNA, the CDR3 is TGTGCTCTTGGGGAGATTCTTCGGGGGCCCCAGGGATATGGTACCGATAAACTCATCTTT. It encodes CALGEILRGPQGYGTDKLIF.

The chain uses TRDV1 and TRDJ1, with 11 bases aligning to TRDD3. CDR1 TSWWSYY and CDR2 QGS come from the germline V gene. The V gene end was trimmed by 5 bases and the J gene end by 2 bases; junction bases not matched to a gene: 25. CDR3 length equals 22 residues. In DNA form, the CDR3 reads TGTGCTCTTGGGACCACCTTCCTACGGATGGATTGGGGGATACGGAGGACCGATAAACTCATCTTT. Encoded protein: CALGTTFLRMDWGIRRTDKLIF.

This clone was found a few times. V is TRDV1 and J is TRDJ1, with D unresolved. The germline V and J ends were trimmed by 0 bases and 5 bases, with 25 bases remaining between them. CDR1 and CDR2 from the germline V gene are TSWWSYY and QGS. CDR3 length: 19 residues. The CDR3 here is CALGELNLLPHLIRDKLIF. Here the CDR3 DNA reads TGTGCTCTTGGGGAACTGAACCTCCTCCCCCATTTGATTCGGGATAAACTCATCTTT.

There are a few counts of this clone. The chain employs TRDV2 and TRDJ3; 9 bases map to TRDD3. Germline V CDR1 and CDR2: GEAIGNYY, EKD. This CDR3 has 17 residues. Germline trimming cut 3 bases from V and 7 bases from J; bases unmatched to any gene: 9. The CDR3 DNA sequence: TGTGCCTGTGACTACCCCGTACTGGGGGAAGACACCCGACAGATGTTTTTC. It encodes CACDYPVLGEDTRQMFF.